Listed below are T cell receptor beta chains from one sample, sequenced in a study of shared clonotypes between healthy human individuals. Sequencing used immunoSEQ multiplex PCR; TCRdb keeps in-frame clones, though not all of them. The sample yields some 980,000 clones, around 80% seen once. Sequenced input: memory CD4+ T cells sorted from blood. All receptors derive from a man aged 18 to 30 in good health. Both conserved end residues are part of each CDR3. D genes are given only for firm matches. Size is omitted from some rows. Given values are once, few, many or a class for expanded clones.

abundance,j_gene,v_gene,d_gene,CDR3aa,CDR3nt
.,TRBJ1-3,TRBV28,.,CASSLNKNRNSGNTIYF,TGTGCCAGCAGTTTAAATAAGAATCGCAACTCTGGAAACACCATATATTTT
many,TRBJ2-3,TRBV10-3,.,CAAGQSTDTQYF,TGTGCCGCCGGACAGAGCACAGATACGCAGTATTTT
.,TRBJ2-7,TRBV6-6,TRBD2,CASSYSHAGGTNEQYF,TGTGCCAGCAGTTACTCACATGCGGGGGGGACCAACGAGCAGTACTTC
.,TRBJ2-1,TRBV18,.,CASSPPHPGLSYNEQFF,TGTGCCAGCTCACCACCCCACCCGGGGCTCTCCTACAATGAGCAGTTCTTC
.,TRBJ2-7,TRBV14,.,CASSQGQGTQQYF,TGTGCCAGCAGCCAAGGCCAAGGGACCCAGCAGTACTTC
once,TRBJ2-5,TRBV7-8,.,CASSPDAKETQYF,TGTGCCAGCAGCCCCGACGCGAAAGAGACCCAGTACTTC
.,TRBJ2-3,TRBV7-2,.,CASSLAGTTGTDTQYF,TGTGCCAGCAGCTTAGCGGGGACGACGGGCACAGATACGCAGTATTTT
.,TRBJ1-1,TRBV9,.,CASSVAGGGSTNTEAFF,TGTGCCAGCAGCGTAGCGGGAGGGGGTTCCACCAACACTGAAGCTTTCTTT
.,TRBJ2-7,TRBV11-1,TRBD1,CASSLAPGQGAYEQYF,TGTGCCAGCAGCCTAGCTCCGGGACAGGGTGCCTACGAGCAGTACTTC
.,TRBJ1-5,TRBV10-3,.,CAISRVGNQPQHF,TGTGCCATCAGTAGGGTAGGCAATCAGCCCCAGCATTTT
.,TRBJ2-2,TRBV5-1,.,CASSLWAGGELFF,TGCGCCAGCAGCTTATGGGCTGGCGGGGAGCTGTTTTTT
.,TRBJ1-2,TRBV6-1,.,CASSEVGTGRKTF,TGTGCCAGCAGTGAAGTTGGTACAGGGCGAAAAACCTTC
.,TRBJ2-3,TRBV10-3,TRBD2,CAISESGLAGRDTQYF,TGTGCCATCAGTGAGTCTGGCCTAGCGGGGAGAGATACGCAGTATTTT
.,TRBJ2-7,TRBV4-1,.,CASSQVGSSYEQYF,TGCGCCAGCAGCCAAGTAGGATCGTCCTACGAGCAGTACTTC
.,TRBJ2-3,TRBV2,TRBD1,CASTRDRASTDTQYF,TGTGCCAGCACCCGGGACAGGGCCAGCACAGATACGCAGTATTTT
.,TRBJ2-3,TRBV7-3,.,CASSLGTRPSSTDTQYF,TGTGCCAGCAGCCTGGGGACCCGACCCTCTAGCACAGATACGCAGTATTTT
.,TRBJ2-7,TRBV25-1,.,CARLGGSSYEQYF,TGTGCCAGATTGGGGGGTAGCTCCTACGAGCAGTACTTC
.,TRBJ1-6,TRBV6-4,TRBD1,CASREDRAGNSPLHF,TGTGCCAGCAGGGAAGACAGGGCCGGGAATTCACCCCTCCACTTT